Listed below are T cell receptor beta chains from one sample, sequenced in a study of T cell responses to AZD1222 COVID-19 vaccine. Some clones are missing from TCRdb's copy, which holds only in-frame ones; the method was immunoSEQ multiplex PCR. The data contain over 110,000 clones, 90% to 95% of them singletons. Here the sequenced sample was peripheral blood, taken on day 0 of AZD1222 vaccination. The receptors shown here come from an adult in good health. Both conserved end residues are part of each CDR3. Fields, in order: J gene, D gene, clone size, V gene, CDR3 protein, CDR3 DNA. A D gene is named only where the DNA matches it firmly. Some rows mark clone size as missing; the rest say once, few, many or name a class of expanded clone.

>TRBJ1-1|NA|NA|TRBV29-1
CSVAGGPMNTEAFF
TGCAGCGTTGCGGGGGGGCCGATGAACACTGAAGCTTTCTTT
>TRBJ1-5|TRBD1|NA|TRBV6-2/TRBV6-3
CASSLDRSGNQPQHF
TGTGCCAGCAGCTTGGACAGGTCCGGCAATCAGCCCCAGCATTTT
>TRBJ1-4|NA|few|TRBV7-6
CASSPRQTGGGEKLFF
TGTGCCAGCAGCCCCCGACAGACCGGAGGTGGTGAAAAACTGTTTTTT
>TRBJ2-2|NA|NA|TRBV9
CASSVTTANTGELFF
TGTGCCAGCAGCGTTACGACAGCGAACACCGGGGAGCTGTTTTTT
>TRBJ1-1|NA|NA|TRBV24-1
CATSDSWNTEAFF
TGTGCCACCAGTGATTCTTGGAACACTGAAGCTTTCTTT
>TRBJ2-3|TRBD1|NA|TRBV5-4
CASSGPGTARTDTQYF
TGTGCCAGCAGCGGCCCCGGGACAGCACGCACAGATACGCAGTATTTT
>TRBJ1-1|TRBD1|NA|TRBV4-1
CASSLGTGNTEAFF
TGCGCCAGCAGCCTTGGGACAGGGAACACTGAAGCTTTCTTT
>TRBJ2-7|NA|NA|TRBV2
CASSGPASITYEQYF
TGTGCCAGCAGTGGGCCCGCTTCAATTACCTACGAGCAGTACTTC
>TRBJ2-2|NA|NA|TRBV7-2
CASSSHRGANTGELFF
TGTGCCAGCAGCTCCCACCGGGGCGCGAACACCGGGGAGCTGTTTTTT
>TRBJ2-7|NA|NA|TRBV19
CASSIEGSYEQYF
TGTGCCAGTAGTATAGAGGGATCCTACGAGCAGTACTTC
>TRBJ2-7|NA|NA|TRBV2
CASSFGSPYEQYF
TGTGCCAGCAGTTTTGGGAGCCCCTACGAGCAGTACTTC
>TRBJ1-3|TRBD1|NA|TRBV6-5
CASSYTGQGAGNTIYF
TGTGCCAGCAGTTACACCGGACAGGGTGCAGGAAACACCATATATTTT
>TRBJ1-4|TRBD1|once|TRBV2
CASTERTGDEKLFF
TGTGCCAGCACCGAGAGGACAGGAGATGAAAAACTGTTTTTT
>TRBJ1-4|NA|NA|TRBV6-4
CARITHGYNEKLFF
TGTGCCAGGATAACTCACGGGTATAATGAAAAACTGTTTTTT
>TRBJ1-1|NA|NA|TRBV13
CASSLKGINAEAFF
TGTGCCAGCAGCTTAAAAGGGATCAACGCGGAAGCTTTCTTT
>TRBJ2-1|NA|NA|TRBV7-2
CASSQGQTSSSSEQFF
TGTGCCAGCAGTCAGGGGCAGACTAGCTCTTCTAGTGAGCAGTTCTTC
>TRBJ1-1|TRBD1|NA|TRBV29-1
CSVHRGNFLTEAFF
TGCAGCGTTCACAGGGGCAACTTTCTCACTGAAGCTTTCTTT
>TRBJ2-7|TRBD2|once|TRBV3-1/TRBV3-2
CASSQGLASYEQYF
TGTGCCAGCAGCCAGGGACTAGCTTCCTACGAGCAGTACTTC
>TRBJ2-7|TRBD1|NA|TRBV6-5
CASSWDRDDEQYF
TGTGCCAGCAGTTGGGACAGAGACGACGAGCAGTACTTC
>TRBJ2-1|NA|NA|TRBV7-3
CASSTAGSNYNEQFF
TGTGCCAGCAGCACCGCGGGATCCAACTACAATGAGCAGTTCTTC
>TRBJ2-7|TRBD1|NA|TRBV27
CASSWTGSYEQYF
TGTGCCAGCAGTTGGACAGGGTCCTACGAGCAGTACTTC
>TRBJ2-2|NA|NA|TRBV6-2/TRBV6-3
CASSRNTGELFF
TGTGCCAGCAGTCGGAACACCGGGGAGCTGTTTTTT
>TRBJ2-7|TRBD1|once|TRBV5-1
CASSWGQGEQYF
TGCGCCAGCAGCTGGGGACAGGGCGAGCAGTACTTC
>TRBJ1-2|NA|NA|TRBV27
CASSSPDRAYGYTF
TGTGCCAGCAGTTCCCCGGACAGAGCCTATGGCTACACCTTC
>TRBJ2-7|NA|NA|TRBV30
CAWNVGDWREQYF
TGTGCCTGGAATGTGGGGGACTGGCGCGAGCAGTACTTC
>TRBJ2-1|TRBD1|NA|TRBV9
CASSGGTGQSYNEQFF
TGTGCCAGCAGCGGCGGGACAGGGCAATCCTACAATGAGCAGTTCTTC
>TRBJ2-3|NA|NA|TRBV19
CASSLRTDTQYF
TGTGCCAGTAGTCTACGCACAGATACGCAGTATTTT
>TRBJ1-2|NA|NA|TRBV20-1
CSASRGLDGYTF
TGCAGTGCTAGTCGGGGGCTTGATGGCTACACCTTC
>TRBJ1-6|NA|NA|TRBV5-1
CASSLETANSPLHF
TGCGCCAGCAGCTTGGAGACCGCAAATTCACCCCTCCACTTT
>TRBJ1-1|NA|NA|TRBV9
CASSVLTNTEAFF
TGTGCCAGCAGCGTATTGACAAACACTGAAGCTTTCTTT
>TRBJ2-3|NA|NA|TRBV5-1
CASRSPSEDTQYF
TGCGCCAGCAGGTCCCCTAGCGAAGATACGCAGTATTTT
>TRBJ1-6|NA|NA|TRBV6-5
CASSYFPAGGDSPLHF
TGTGCCAGCAGTTATTTCCCCGCGGGGGGGGATTCACCCCTCCACTTT
>TRBJ2-3|NA|NA|TRBV7-2
CASSYRALGTDTQYF
TGTGCCAGCAGCTACCGGGCCCTGGGGACAGATACGCAGTATTTT
>TRBJ2-3|TRBD2|NA|TRBV5-1
CASSLGSGMSTDTQYF
TGCGCCAGCAGCTTGGGTAGCGGGATGAGCACAGATACGCAGTATTTT
>TRBJ1-2|NA|once|TRBV7-8
CASSLVAHYGYTF
TGTGCCAGCAGCTTAGTGGCACATTATGGCTACACCTTC
>TRBJ2-7|TRBD2|NA|TRBV7-3
CASSTTSGSNEQYF
TGTGCCAGCAGCACGACTAGCGGGAGTAACGAGCAGTACTTC
>TRBJ1-1|NA|NA|TRBV30
CAWSVTLLNTEAFF
TGTGCCTGGAGTGTGACACTCCTGAACACTGAAGCTTTCTTT
>TRBJ1-6|TRBD1|NA|TRBV19
CATKGQPYNSPLHF
TGTGCCACCAAGGGACAGCCCTATAATTCACCCCTCCACTTT
>TRBJ2-5|NA|NA|TRBV11-1
CASSLERQPPETQYF
TGTGCCAGCAGCTTGGAAAGACAGCCCCCGGAGACCCAGTACTTC
>TRBJ1-5|NA|NA|TRBV5-1
CASSLTMGAQPQHF
TGCGCCAGCAGCTTGACAATGGGGGCACAGCCCCAGCATTTT
>TRBJ2-7|TRBD2|NA|TRBV6-6
CASSSASGGAFYEQYF
TGTGCCAGCAGTTCGGCTAGCGGGGGGGCCTTCTACGAGCAGTACTTC
>TRBJ1-2|NA|NA|TRBV6-2/TRBV6-3
CASSYGQPEDYGYTF
TGTGCCAGCAGTTACGGGCAGCCCGAAGACTATGGCTACACCTTC
>TRBJ2-7|NA|NA|TRBV6-2/TRBV6-3
CASSYRGIEQYF
TGTGCCAGCAGTTACCGGGGTATTGAGCAGTACTTC
>TRBJ2-1|TRBD2|NA|TRBV27
CASSPQLAGVVYNEQFF
TGTGCCAGCAGTCCCCAACTAGCGGGAGTTGTCTACAATGAGCAGTTCTTC
>TRBJ2-2|TRBD1|NA|TRBV9
CASSLPTGVPGELFF
TGTGCCAGCAGCCTTCCAACAGGGGTCCCCGGGGAGCTGTTTTTT
>TRBJ2-5|NA|NA|TRBV30
CAWSVNFRGYTETQYF
TGTGCCTGGAGTGTAAATTTCAGGGGTTACACAGAGACCCAGTACTTC
>TRBJ1-4|NA|NA|TRBV4-2
CASSRSGTANEKLFF
TGTGCCAGCAGCCGGTCCGGGACGGCTAATGAAAAACTGTTTTTT
>TRBJ1-2|NA|NA|TRBV19
CASSIQGENGYTF
TGTGCCAGTAGTATACAGGGAGAGAATGGCTACACCTTC
>TRBJ2-1|NA|NA|TRBV7-7
CASSLGSEAYNEQFF
TGTGCTAGCAGCTTAGGAAGTGAGGCGTACAATGAGCAGTTCTTC
>TRBJ1-2|TRBD1|NA|TRBV7-9
CASSPRQGGEYGYTF
TGTGCCAGCAGCCCGCGACAGGGGGGAGAATATGGCTACACCTTC
>TRBJ2-1|NA|NA|TRBV10-2
CASSGGGEQFF
TGCGCCAGCAGTGGAGGTGGTGAGCAGTTCTTC
>TRBJ2-7|TRBD1|NA|TRBV6-5
CASGDRFSVYEQYF
TGTGCCAGCGGGGACAGGTTTAGTGTTTACGAGCAGTACTTC
>TRBJ1-1|NA|NA|TRBV7-8
CASSLSRGEITEAFF
TGTGCCAGCAGCTTATCCCGGGGGGAAATCACTGAAGCTTTCTTT
>TRBJ2-1|NA|NA|TRBV9
CASNLGDSYNEQFF
TGTGCCAGCAACCTTGGTGACAGTTACAATGAGCAGTTCTTC